This TCR beta chain was recorded in a study of blood T cells in healthy people across ages. Whole-study findings and limits: Comparison with aged donors showed that long-lived donors had more naive CD4+ cells and higher diversity.

A sample-barcoded 5' primer and a J-beta primer mix were used in a second PCR of roughly 6 to 11 cycles. Each TCR beta cDNA got a 12-nucleotide random molecular identifier. TCRdb called the 5' RACE reads again in MiXCR, with one record for every CDR3 protein. The data hold hundreds of thousands of distinct CDR3 sequences, with 58% observed a single time. The germline V gene has CDR1 MNHNS and CDR2 SASEGT. The V segment lost 7 bases and the J segment 6 bases; nucleotides outside the gene matches: 13. The CDR3 totals 15 residues. Notes on this clonotype: Its specificity is unknown.

The TCR was taken from a man in his 60s in good health. Sequencing used blood. The V gene is TRBV6-1, the J gene TRBJ1-2; 8 nucleotides line up with TRBD1. In nucleotides, the CDR3 is TGTGCCAGCATCGCCGGGCCCGGACAGGGCGATGGCTACACCTTC. It specifies CASIAGPGQGDGYTF.